These 10 T cell receptor beta chains originate from one sample sequenced in a study of regulatory T cells in long-lasting Graves disease. This sample's time point: persistent/refractory GD, antithyroid drugs over 5 years with positive TRAb. PBMCs were the source of the RNA used for TCR sequencing. In building TCR beta libraries, iRepertoire HTBI primers were used together with Arm-PCR of CDR3 regions. TCRdb passed the multiplex PCR reads through MiXCR, listing each CDR3 protein once. The table shows about 660,000 distinct CDR3 sequences, with 30% occurring only once. The sample here was peripheral blood mononuclear cells (PBMCs), taken when the disease was refractory, from a patient treated with antithyroid drugs. All receptors come from a female donor with Graves disease.

This chain uses TRBV9 with TRBJ1-1; D not resolved. CDR3 length: 13 residues. Germline CDR1 and CDR2: SGDLS and YYNGEE. V lost 3 bases to trimming and J lost 7 bases, with 13 bases between them. The chain's CDR3 is CASSAKVFGEAFF. CDR3 nucleotide sequence: TGTGCCAGCAGCGCCAAAGTGTTTGGTGAAGCTTTCTTT.

This clonotype was recorded a few times. The chain carries TRBV12-3 or TRBV12-4 and TRBJ2-2, with unresolved D. V gave up 5 bases and J gave up 4 bases, with 11 bases separating them. The CDR3 contains 14 residues. The CDR3 loop is CASSPRALTGELFF. Written as DNA, the CDR3 is TGTGCCAGCAGTCCCCGGGCCCTCACCGGGGAGCTGTTTTTT.

In this sample, this clonotype turned up a few times. The chain is built from TRBV7-6 and TRBJ2-7; D is undetermined. The germline gives CDR1 SGHVS, CDR2 FNYEAQ. Trimming pared 2 bases from V and 2 bases from J, leaving 10 bases between. CDR3 length equals 14 residues. Here the CDR3 DNA reads TGTGCCAGCAGCTTATCGAGCCGTCCCTACGAGCAGTACTTC. Protein: CASSLSSRPYEQYF.

This clonotype occurred a few times. The genes are TRBV10-3 and TRBJ2-7, with TRBD2 matching 9 bases. Germline V gene sequence: CDR1 ENHRY, CDR2 SYGVKD. CDR3 length equals 13 residues. V was clipped by 4 bases and J by 2 bases; unmatched bases: 0. CDR3 nucleotide sequence: TGTGCCATCAGTGGCGGGAGGGCCTACGAGCAGTACTTC. It yields the protein CAISGGRAYEQYF.

The chain has TRBV5-1 and TRBJ2-7; 8 positions match TRBD2. Trimming removed 3 bases from V and 7 bases from J; junction bases left unmatched: 12. Germline values: CDR1 SGHRS, CDR2 YFSETQ. This CDR3 spans 15 amino acids. The CDR3 reads CASSSKAGEPREQYF. CDR3 bases: TGCGCCAGCAGCTCGAAAGCGGGAGAACCTAGAGAGCAGTACTTC.

This clonotype has a handful of counts. The chain employs TRBV2 and TRBJ2-7, with TRBD2 identical over 11 bases. Germline-derived CDR1 and CDR2 are SNHLY and FYNNEI. The CDR3 sequence is 14 residues long. V lost 6 bases to trimming and J lost 2 bases; unmatched junction nucleotides: 3. As DNA, the CDR3 is TGTGCCAGCAGGGAGACTAGCGGGACCTACGAGCAGTACTTC. Translated: CASRETSGTYEQYF.

Points on this clonotype: One junction end disagrees with the germline gene, perhaps due to a read error. The V and J genes are TRBV12-3 or TRBV12-4 and TRBJ1-5; D is uncertain. The CDR3 is made up of 13 amino acids. The CDR3 loop reads CASSRTALVPRHF. CDR3 coding DNA: TGTGCCAGCAGCAGAACGGCCCTCGTGCCCCGGCATTTT.

This sequence joins TRBV5-1 and TRBJ1-4, with D possibly TRBD1 on 5 matching bases. CDR3 length equals 16 residues. Germline V CDR1 and CDR2: SGHRS, YFSETQ. Trimming pared 3 bases from V and 5 bases from J, leaving 17 bases between. The CDR3 bases are TGCGCCAGCAGCTCCACCTCCGGGGGGGGGAATGAAAAACTGTTTTTT. It is translated as CASSSTSGGGNEKLFF.

The rearrangement links TRBV7-9 to TRBJ2-5; D is ambiguous. The J call is in doubt because the DNA end fits TRBJ2-1 better. This CDR3 is 11 amino acids long. The germline V gene has CDR1 SEHNR and CDR2 FQNEAQ (reference sequence). The CDR3 here is CASSATDEQFF. The CDR3 DNA reads as TGTGCCAGCAGCGCAACCGATGAGCAGTTCTTC.

The chain employs TRBV10-3 and TRBJ2-3; possible D gene TRBD2, 6 bases. This CDR3 region has 13 residues. The V end was cut by 4 bases, the J end by 5 bases, with 10 bases between. The germline V gene has CDR1 ENHRY and CDR2 SYGVKD. CDR3 nucleotide sequence: TGTGCCATCAGTGCAGGAGGGTTAGATACGCAGTATTTT. Translating it yields CAISAGGLDTQYF.